This T cell receptor beta chain was retrieved from a study of cytomegalovirus exposure and HLA in healthy donors. Germline assignment: CDR1 MNHEY and CDR2 SVGAGI. Trimming removed 0 bases at V and 8 bases at J, with 13 bases between. The length of the CDR3 is 15 residues. Comment on this clone: What it binds is unknown.

Overall study findings and caveats: Earlier analysis looked at TCR beta V segments, and most were productive about 90% or about 30% of the time. Later work associated roughly 15,000 TCR beta sequences with HLA alleles at 0.05 false discovery rate.

The PCR had 60 Vbeta and 13 Jbeta primers. Data came from immunoSEQ multiplex PCR; TCRdb stores just in-frame clones and leaves some out. The sample has 100,000 to 150,000 clones; 60% to 85% are singletons. Sequencing was performed on PBMCs. V is TRBV6-5 and J is TRBJ1-4, with D possibly TRBD1 on 6 matching bases. This sequence originates from a man in his thirties or forties in good health and CMV-seronegative. The CDR3 reads CASSYSAGVGEKLFF. As DNA, the CDR3 is TGTGCCAGCAGTTACTCGGCAGGGGTTGGGGAAAAACTGTTTTTT.